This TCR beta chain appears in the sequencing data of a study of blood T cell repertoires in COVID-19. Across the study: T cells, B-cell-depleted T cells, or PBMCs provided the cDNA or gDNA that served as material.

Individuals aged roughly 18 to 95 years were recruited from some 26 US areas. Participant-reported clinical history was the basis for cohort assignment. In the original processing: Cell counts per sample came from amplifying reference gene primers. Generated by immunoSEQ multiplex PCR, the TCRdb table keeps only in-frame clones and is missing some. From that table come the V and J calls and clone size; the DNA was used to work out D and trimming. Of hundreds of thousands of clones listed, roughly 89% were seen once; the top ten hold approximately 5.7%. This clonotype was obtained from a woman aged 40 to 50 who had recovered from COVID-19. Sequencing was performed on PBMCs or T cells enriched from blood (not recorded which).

DNA of the CDR3: TGTGCCAGCAGTGAGTCCCCTGGACTAGCCACCTACAATGAGCAGTTCTTC. The encoded protein is CASSESPGLATYNEQFF. The gene calls are TRBV2 and TRBJ2-1, with 8 bases lining up with TRBD2. The germline CDR1 and CDR2 sequences are SNHLY and FYNNEI. CDR3 length equals 17 residues. Trimming at V came to 3 bases and at J to 2 bases, leaving 9 bases not matched to a gene.